This T cell receptor beta chain emerged from a study of early T cells in non-severe SARS-CoV-2 infection. Findings of the study overall: Missing private and CD4 specificities, VDJdb matching favored anti-spike CD8 responses.

This clonotype was seen ten or more times. Antigen unknown. Germline loops: CDR1 KGHSH, CDR2 LQKENI. V was clipped by 4 bases and J by 2 bases, with 13 bases between them. The CDR3 extends over 15 amino acids. The protocol attached unique molecular identifiers to individual cDNA molecules. Via MiXCR, TCRdb re-called the 5' RACE reads, giving one row per CDR3 protein. Altogether 74,000 or so distinct CDR3 sequences are present, roughly 10% being singletons, with the ten largest covering approximately 4.2%. V is TRBV18 and J is TRBJ2-3, with D possibly TRBD2 on 5 matching bases. This TCR derives from an adult who was a healthcare worker with PCR-confirmed SARS-CoV-2 infection or an uninfected control (not recorded which). Sequenced material: whole blood. This CDR3 is CASSLDYLSTDTQYF. The CDR3 DNA is TGTGCCAGCTCACTTGACTACCTCTCCACAGATACGCAGTATTTT.